A single count supports the clone carrying this TCR beta chain. The antigen remains unidentified. The data are from a study of cytomegalovirus exposure and HLA in healthy donors. General observations from the study: A later analysis linked a missense DCLRE1C variant to TCR beta V- and J-gene trimming.

Vbeta (60) and Jbeta (13) primers were used in the PCR. Profiling relied on immunoSEQ multiplex PCR, and the TCRdb table lists in-frame clones only, not all of them. The data show 150,000 to 200,000 clones, approximately 81% seen once. This receptor was identified in a woman between 45 and 60 years old in good health and CMV-seronegative. Sample: PBMCs.

DNA of the CDR3: TGTGCCAGCAGCACACACCGGGACTCGGGAACCTACGAGCAGTACTTC. This sequence encodes CASSTHRDSGTYEQYF. The chain recombines TRBV5-4 with TRBJ2-7; possibly TRBD2 for D (6 bases). Trimming removed 4 bases at V and 2 bases at J, with 19 bases between. The CDR3 is 16 residues long. Per germline, CDR1 SGHNT and CDR2 YYREEE (reference sequence).